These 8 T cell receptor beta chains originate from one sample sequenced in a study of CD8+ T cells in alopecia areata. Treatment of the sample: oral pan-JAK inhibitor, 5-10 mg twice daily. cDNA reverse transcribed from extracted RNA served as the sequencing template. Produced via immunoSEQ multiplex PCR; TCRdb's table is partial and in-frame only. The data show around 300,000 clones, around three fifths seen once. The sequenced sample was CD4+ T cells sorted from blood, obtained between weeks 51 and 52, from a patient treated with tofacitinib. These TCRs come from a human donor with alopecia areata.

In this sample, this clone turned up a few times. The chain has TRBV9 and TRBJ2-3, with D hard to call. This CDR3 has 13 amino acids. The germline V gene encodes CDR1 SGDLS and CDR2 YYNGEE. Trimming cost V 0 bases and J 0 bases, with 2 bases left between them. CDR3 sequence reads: CASSVASTDTQYF. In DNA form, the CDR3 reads TGTGCCAGCAGCGTAGCTAGCACAGATACGCAGTATTTT. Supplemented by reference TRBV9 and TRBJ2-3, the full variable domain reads DSGVTQTPKHLITATGQRVTLRCSPRSGDLSVYWYQQSLDQGLQFLIQYYNGEERAKGNILERFSAQQFPDLHSELNLSSLELGDSALYFCASSVASTDTQYFGPGTRLTVL.

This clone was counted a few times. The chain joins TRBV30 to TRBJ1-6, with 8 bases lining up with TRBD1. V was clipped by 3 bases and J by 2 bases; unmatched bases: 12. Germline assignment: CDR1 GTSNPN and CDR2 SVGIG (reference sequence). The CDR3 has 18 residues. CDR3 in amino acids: CAWSTRGQGLAYNSPLHF. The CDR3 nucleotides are TGTGCCTGGAGCACCAGGGGGCAGGGATTAGCCTATAATTCACCCCTCCACTTT. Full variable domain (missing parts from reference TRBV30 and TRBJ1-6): SQTIHQWPATLVQPVGSPLSLECTVEGTSNPNLYWYRQAAGRGLQLLFYSVGIGQISSEVPQNLSASRPQDRQFILSSKKLLLSDSGFYLCAWSTRGQGLAYNSPLHFGNGTRLTVT.

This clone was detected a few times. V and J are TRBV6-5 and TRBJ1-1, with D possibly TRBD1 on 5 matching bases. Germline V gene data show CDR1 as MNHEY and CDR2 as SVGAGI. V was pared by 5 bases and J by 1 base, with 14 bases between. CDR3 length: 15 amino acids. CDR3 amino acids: CASSGRPGTNTEAFF. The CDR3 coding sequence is TGTGCCAGCAGTGGTCGGCCGGGGACGAACACTGAAGCTTTCTTT.

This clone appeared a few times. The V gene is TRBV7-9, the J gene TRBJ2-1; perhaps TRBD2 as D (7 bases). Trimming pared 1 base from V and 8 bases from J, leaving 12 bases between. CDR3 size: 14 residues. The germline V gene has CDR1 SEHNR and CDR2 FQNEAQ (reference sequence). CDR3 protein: CASSLGRGRDEQFF. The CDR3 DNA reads TGTGCCAGCAGCTTAGGGCGGGGGCGAGATGAGCAGTTCTTC. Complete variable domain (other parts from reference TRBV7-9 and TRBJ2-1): DTGVSQNPRHKITKRGQNVTFRCDPISEHNRLYWYRQTLGQGPEFLTYFQNEAQLEKSRLLSDRFSAERPKGSFSTLEIQRTEQGDSAMYLCASSLGRGRDEQFFGPGTRLTVL.

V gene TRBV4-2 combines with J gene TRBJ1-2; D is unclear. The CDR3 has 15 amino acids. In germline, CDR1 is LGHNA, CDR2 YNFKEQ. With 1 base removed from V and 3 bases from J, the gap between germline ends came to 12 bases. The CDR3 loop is CASSQVLGSHYGYTF. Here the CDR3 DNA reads TGTGCCAGCAGCCAAGTCTTAGGGAGCCACTATGGCTACACCTTC.

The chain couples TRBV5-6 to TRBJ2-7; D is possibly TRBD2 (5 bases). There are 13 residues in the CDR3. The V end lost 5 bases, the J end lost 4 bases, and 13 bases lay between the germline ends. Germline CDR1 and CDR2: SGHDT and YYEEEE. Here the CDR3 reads CASRRELSYEQYF. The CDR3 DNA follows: TGTGCCAGCAGAAGGGAGTTGTCGTACGAGCAGTACTTC.

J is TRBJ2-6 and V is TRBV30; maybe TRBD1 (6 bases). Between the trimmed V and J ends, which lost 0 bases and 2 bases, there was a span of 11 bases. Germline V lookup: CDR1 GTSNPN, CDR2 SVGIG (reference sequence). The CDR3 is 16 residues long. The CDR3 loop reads CAWSVRRGTGANVLTF. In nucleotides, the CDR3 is TGTGCCTGGAGTGTACGCAGGGGCACTGGGGCCAACGTCCTGACTTTC.

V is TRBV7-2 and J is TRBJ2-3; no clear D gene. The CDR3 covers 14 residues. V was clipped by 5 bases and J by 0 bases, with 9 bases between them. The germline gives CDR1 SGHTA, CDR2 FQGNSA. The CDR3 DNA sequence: TGTGCCAGCAGCCTAAGACGCAGCACAGATACGCAGTATTTT. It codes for CASSLRRSTDTQYF. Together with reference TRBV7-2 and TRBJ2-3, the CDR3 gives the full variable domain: GAGVSQSPSNKVTEKGKDVELRCDPISGHTALYWYRQSLGQGLEFLIYFQGNSAPDKSGLPSDRFSAERTGGSVSTLTIQRTQQEDSAVYLCASSLRRSTDTQYFGPGTRLTVL.